The 24 T cell receptor beta chains presented below share a single source sample, sequenced in a study of T cell responses to AZD1222 COVID-19 vaccine. Method: immunoSEQ multiplex PCR; TCRdb's copy keeps in-frame clones and lacks some. Of approximately 120,000 clones in the sample, 88% are singletons; the top ten hold about 4.7%. Sample: peripheral blood, taken on day 0 of AZD1222 vaccination. The source is an adult in good health.

The chain has TRBV6-5 and TRBJ2-5; 8 bases are shared with TRBD1. The ends lost 6 bases at V and 5 bases at J; junction bases unmatched: 5. The CDR3 has 13 residues. Looked up from germline, CDR1 is MNHEY and CDR2 is SVGAGI. Written as DNA, the CDR3 is TGTGCCAGCAGAAGACAGGGGTCGGAGACCCAGTACTTC. It is translated as CASRRQGSETQYF.

The rearrangement links TRBV9 to TRBJ1-1; TRBD1 matches at 10 bases. CDR1 is SGDLS, CDR2 YYNGEE, per germline. CDR3 length equals 12 residues. V shed 3 bases and J 10 bases; nucleotides not matched to a gene: 3. The CDR3 DNA follows: TGTGCCAGCAGCGCTAGACAGGGGGCAGCTTTCTTT. Amino acid sequence: CASSARQGAAFF.

Turning to this clone: This CDR3 is also generated by other DNA sequences in the sample. This rearrangement joins TRBV11-3 to TRBJ1-1; TRBD1 is a possible D gene (5 bases). CDR3 size: 14 residues. Germline V gene data show CDR1 as SGHNT and CDR2 as YENEEA. V lost 1 base to trimming and J lost 0 bases, with 6 bases between them. The CDR3, as DNA: TGTGCCAGCAGCTTAGGGGGACTGAACACTGAAGCTTTCTTT. Its protein product is CASSLGGLNTEAFF. Full variable domain (missing parts from reference TRBV11-3 and TRBJ1-1): EAGVVQSPRYKIIEKKQPVAFWCNPISGHNTLYWYLQNLGQGPELLIRYENEEAVDDSQLPKDRFSAERLKGVDSTLKIQPAELGDSAVYLCASSLGGLNTEAFFGQGTRLTVV.

V usage is TRBV6-5 and J usage is TRBJ1-2, with D possibly matching TRBD1 (5 bases). CDR1 MNHEY and CDR2 SVGAGI come from the germline V gene. Trimming stripped 5 bases from V and 5 bases from J, with 15 bases between. CDR3 length: 14 amino acids. The CDR3 bases are TGTGCCAGCAGTCCCTTCCCCGCAGGGTATGGCTACACCTTC. As protein: CASSPFPAGYGYTF.

V and J are TRBV27 and TRBJ1-1; the D is unclear. Trimming stripped 0 bases from V and 6 bases from J, with 11 bases between. The V gene's germline CDR1 is MNHEY and CDR2 SMNVEV (reference sequence). The CDR3 has 14 residues. CDR3 sequence: CASSLSRKQPEAFF. The CDR3 DNA sequence: TGTGCCAGCAGTTTATCGCGGAAGCAGCCTGAAGCTTTCTTT.

The chain uses TRBV29-1 and TRBJ1-1; D is unresolved. Germline CDR1 and CDR2: SQVTM and ANQGSEA. The CDR3 consists of 12 residues. The V end was cut by 4 bases, the J end by 0 bases, with 6 bases between. The CDR3: CSVAVMNTEAFF. CDR3 bases: TGCAGCGTTGCCGTGATGAACACTGAAGCTTTCTTT. Supplemented by reference TRBV29-1 and TRBJ1-1, the full variable domain reads SAVISQKPSRDICQRGTSLTIQCQVDSQVTMMFWYRQQPGQSLTLIATANQGSEATYESGFVIDKFPISRPNLTFSTLTVSNMSPEDSSIYLCSVAVMNTEAFFGQGTRLTVV.

The rearrangement joins TRBV12-3 or TRBV12-4 to TRBJ2-5; possibly TRBD1 for D (6 bases). This CDR3 spans 13 amino acids. Trimming stripped 4 bases from V and 1 base from J, with 7 bases between. CDR3 amino acids: CASSWTAQETQYF. CDR3 nucleotides: TGTGCCAGCAGTTGGACAGCCCAAGAGACCCAGTACTTC.

The DNA of the CDR3 is TGTGCCAGCAGCCCCCCGGCCGGGGAGCTGTTTTTT. This codes for CASSPPAGELFF. The gene calls are TRBV7-3 and TRBJ2-2; D not resolved. CDR3 size: 12 residues. Germline-derived CDR1 and CDR2 are SGHTA and FQGTGA. V was trimmed by 5 bases and J by 6 bases, leaving 7 bases between them.

The sample holds one count of this clone. The chain recombines TRBV6-5 with TRBJ2-3; D unresolved. Germline CDR1 MNHEY, CDR2 SVGAGI. This CDR3 has 15 amino acids. The germline V and J ends were trimmed by 0 bases and 2 bases, with 9 bases remaining between them. CDR3 amino acids: CASSYSAVPTDTQYF. The CDR3 DNA follows: TGTGCCAGCAGTTACTCGGCGGTCCCCACAGATACGCAGTATTTT.

This sequence joins TRBV10-3 and TRBJ2-2; TRBD1 aligns across 7 bases. The trim removed 11 bases at V and 0 bases at J, leaving 12 bases unmatched. The CDR3 totals 16 residues. Germline V gene lookup returns CDR1 ENHRY and CDR2 SYGVKD. Here the CDR3 reads CAAREGQHPNTGELFF. The DNA of the CDR3 is TGTGCCGCTCGTGAGGGACAGCACCCGAACACCGGGGAGCTGTTTTTT.

The chain has TRBV5-1 and TRBJ2-2, with 12 bases aligning to TRBD1. CDR3 length: 21 amino acids. V was clipped by 0 bases and J by 2 bases; unmatched bases: 14. Germline lookup yields CDR1 SGHRS and CDR2 YFSETQ. CDR3 coding DNA: TGCGCCAGCAGCTTGGACCCCTTCTCGGGACAGGGGGCTTACAACACCGGGGAGCTGTTTTTT. Translated: CASSLDPFSGQGAYNTGELFF.

The chain has TRBV7-9 and TRBJ1-2; 7 positions agree with TRBD1. The CDR3 contains 13 residues. Unmatched junction bases numbered 0, after V lost 3 bases and J lost 2 bases. The germline V gene has CDR1 SEHNR and CDR2 FQNEAQ (reference sequence). This CDR3 reads CASSLGQNYGYTF. DNA of the CDR3: TGTGCCAGCAGCTTGGGACAGAACTATGGCTACACCTTC.

This chain connects TRBV11-2 to TRBJ1-4; D not resolved. V was shortened by 5 bases and J by 3 bases, with 16 bases between the two germline ends. The CDR3 contains 16 residues. The V gene's germline CDR1 is SGHAT and CDR2 FQNNGV. The CDR3 sequence: CASSPLQGRPNEKLFF. For the CDR3, the DNA is TGTGCCAGCAGCCCCCTTCAAGGAAGGCCTAATGAAAAACTGTTTTTT.

V and J are TRBV4-3 and TRBJ2-1; 16 bases match TRBD2. The germline V gene encodes CDR1 LGHNA and CDR2 YSLEER. Trimming cost V 3 bases and J 10 bases; bases outside gene matches: 6. This CDR3 has 16 residues. CDR3 DNA: TGCGCCAGCAGCCAGGCGGGACTAGCGGGGGGGCGGGAGCAGTTCTTC. This sequence encodes CASSQAGLAGGREQFF.

This clone was seen a handful of times. The gene calls are TRBV27 and TRBJ2-7; D is possibly TRBD1 or TRBD2 (6 bases each). The CDR3 has 14 residues. V was clipped by 3 bases and J by 2 bases, with 11 bases between them. CDR1 is MNHEY, CDR2 SMNVEV, per germline (reference sequence). CDR3 in amino acids: CASSFGGPAYEQYF. As DNA, the CDR3 is TGTGCCAGCAGTTTTGGGGGGCCCGCCTACGAGCAGTACTTC.

The V and J genes are TRBV5-1 and TRBJ1-2, with 7 bases matching TRBD1. The germline CDR1 and CDR2 sequences are SGHRS and YFSETQ. This CDR3 spans 15 amino acids. With 0 bases clipped from V and 2 bases from J, the junction kept 4 bases outside the gene matches. CDR3 loop: CASSLGQGVNYGYTF. CDR3 in DNA: TGCGCCAGCAGCTTGGGTCAGGGGGTAAACTATGGCTACACCTTC.

V gene TRBV28 combines with J gene TRBJ2-4; D perhaps matches TRBD2 (5 bases). Trimming removed 4 bases at V and 0 bases at J, with 13 bases between. Germline V gives CDR1 MDHEN, CDR2 SYDVKM. The CDR3 consists of 16 residues. The CDR3 region is CASSSRVGIAKNIQYF. CDR3 bases: TGTGCCAGCAGTTCCCGGGTCGGGATAGCCAAAAACATTCAGTACTTC.

This clone was detected once. V usage is TRBV5-5 and J usage is TRBJ2-5; tentative D call: TRBD2 (5 bases). The germline V and J ends were trimmed by 2 bases and 0 bases, with 11 bases remaining between them. Germline V gene sequence: CDR1 SGHKS, CDR2 YYEKEE (reference sequence). CDR3 length: 15 amino acids. This CDR3 reads CASSFKRAYQETQYF. In DNA, the CDR3 is TGTGCCAGCAGCTTTAAGAGGGCGTACCAAGAGACCCAGTACTTC.

The gene calls are TRBV20-1 and TRBJ2-3; no clear D gene. CDR3 length equals 11 residues. The germline CDR1 and CDR2 sequences are DFQATT and SNEGSKA (reference sequence). V was pared by 4 bases and J by 5 bases, with 7 bases between. This CDR3 reads CSANKGDTQYF. The CDR3 DNA reads TGCAGTGCTAATAAAGGAGATACGCAGTATTTT.

The V call is TRBV7-9, the J call TRBJ1-3; D is unresolved. CDR1 SEHNR and CDR2 FQNEAQ come from the germline V gene (reference sequence). Trimming left V 7 bases short and J 1 base short, with 17 bases between. This CDR3 spans 16 amino acids. The CDR3 coding sequence is TGTGCCAGCACCCCGAGGTCTGGCGGTTCTGGAAACACCATATATTTT. Protein sequence: CASTPRSGGSGNTIYF.

The V gene is TRBV18, the J gene TRBJ1-5; tentatively, D is TRBD1 (5 bases). Germline CDR1 is KGHSH and CDR2 is LQKENI. Trimming took 0 bases from V and 6 from J, leaving 12 bases between them. This CDR3 spans 15 amino acids. DNA for the CDR3: TGTGCCAGCTCACCACCAGCCAGGGAAGGTCAGCCCCAGCATTTT. Translated: CASSPPAREGQPQHF.

In its sample, this clone was seen a few times. The chain employs TRBV5-4 and TRBJ2-7; tentative D call: TRBD1 (5 bases). The V gene lost 1 base and the J gene lost 6 bases, with 11 bases spanning the gap. CDR3 length equals 13 residues. Germline V gene data show CDR1 as SGHNT and CDR2 as YYREEE (reference sequence). The CDR3 sequence: CASSLPTGLEQYF. The CDR3 DNA reads as TGTGCCAGCAGCTTGCCCACAGGTCTCGAGCAGTACTTC.

The J gene is TRBJ1-4, the V gene TRBV5-1, with TRBD1 matching 8 bases. This CDR3 spans 15 amino acids. Germline loops: CDR1 SGHRS, CDR2 YFSETQ. The ends lost 0 bases at V and 4 bases at J; junction bases unmatched: 2. CDR3 sequence: CASSLGTGLNEKLFF. Here the CDR3 DNA reads TGCGCCAGCAGCTTGGGGACAGGGCTTAATGAAAAACTGTTTTTT.

This clone has more than one count but fewer than ten. This CDR3 reads CASSYSGTTRHGYTF. The CDR3 DNA reads TGTGCCAGCAGTTACTCCGGGACCACAAGGCATGGCTACACCTTC. The genes are TRBV6-2 or TRBV6-3 and TRBJ1-2; possibly TRBD1 for D (5 bases). Germline CDR1 and CDR2: MNHEY and SVGEGT. The CDR3 has 15 amino acids. V was pared by 0 bases and J by 6 bases, with 14 bases between.